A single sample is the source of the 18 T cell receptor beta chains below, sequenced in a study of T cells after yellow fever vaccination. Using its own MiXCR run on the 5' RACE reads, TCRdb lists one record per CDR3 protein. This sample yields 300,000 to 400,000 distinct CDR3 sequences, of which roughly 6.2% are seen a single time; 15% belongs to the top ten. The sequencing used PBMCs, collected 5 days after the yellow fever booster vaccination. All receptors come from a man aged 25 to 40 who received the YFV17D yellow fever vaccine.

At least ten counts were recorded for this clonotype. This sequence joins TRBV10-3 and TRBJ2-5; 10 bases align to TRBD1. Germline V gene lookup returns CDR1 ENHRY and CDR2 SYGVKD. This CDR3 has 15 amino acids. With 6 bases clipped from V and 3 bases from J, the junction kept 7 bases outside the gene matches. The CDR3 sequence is CAIRSDGTGEETQYF. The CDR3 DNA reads TGTGCCATCAGATCCGATGGGACAGGGGAAGAGACCCAGTACTTC.

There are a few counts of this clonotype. CDR3 loop: CASSPGIVGTDTQYF. The CDR3 coding sequence is TGTGCCAGCAGCCCCGGGATTGTGGGCACAGATACGCAGTATTTT. The chain has TRBV12-3 or TRBV12-4 and TRBJ2-3; D possibly corresponds to TRBD2 (5 bases). The ends were cut back, 6 bases at V and 1 base at J, with 14 bases in the middle. CDR3 length: 15 amino acids.

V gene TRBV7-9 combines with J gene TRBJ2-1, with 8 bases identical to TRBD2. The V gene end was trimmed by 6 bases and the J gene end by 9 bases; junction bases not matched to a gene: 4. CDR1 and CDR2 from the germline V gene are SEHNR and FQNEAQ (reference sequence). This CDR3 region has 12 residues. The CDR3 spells CASRETSVEQFF. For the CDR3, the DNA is TGTGCCAGCAGGGAGACTAGCGTTGAGCAGTTCTTC. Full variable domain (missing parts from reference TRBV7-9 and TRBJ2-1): DTGVSQNPRHKITKRGQNVTFRCDPISEHNRLYWYRQTLGQGPEFLTYFQNEAQLEKSRLLSDRFSAERPKGSFSTLEIQRTEQGDSAMYLCASRETSVEQFFGPGTRLTVL.

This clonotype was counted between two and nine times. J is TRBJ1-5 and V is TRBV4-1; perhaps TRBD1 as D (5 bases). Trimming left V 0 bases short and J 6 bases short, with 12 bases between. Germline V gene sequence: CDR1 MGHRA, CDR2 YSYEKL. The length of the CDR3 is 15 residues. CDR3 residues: CASSQEMGVGQPQHF. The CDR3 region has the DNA TGCGCCAGCAGCCAAGAGATGGGGGTGGGTCAGCCCCAGCATTTT.

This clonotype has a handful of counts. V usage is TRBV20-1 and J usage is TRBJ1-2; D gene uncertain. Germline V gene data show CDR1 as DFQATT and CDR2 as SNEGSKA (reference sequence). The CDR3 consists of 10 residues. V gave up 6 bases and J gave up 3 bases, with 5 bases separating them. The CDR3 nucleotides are TGCAGTGCCCCCTACTATGGCTACACCTTC. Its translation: CSAPYYGYTF.

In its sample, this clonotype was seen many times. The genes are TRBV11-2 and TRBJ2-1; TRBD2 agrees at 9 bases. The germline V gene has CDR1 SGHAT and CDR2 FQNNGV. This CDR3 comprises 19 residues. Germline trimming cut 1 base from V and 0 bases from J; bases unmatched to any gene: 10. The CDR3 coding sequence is TGTGCCAGCAGCTTAGGTATTGGACTAGCGAACCCCTCCTACAATGAGCAGTTCTTC. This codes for CASSLGIGLANPSYNEQFF.

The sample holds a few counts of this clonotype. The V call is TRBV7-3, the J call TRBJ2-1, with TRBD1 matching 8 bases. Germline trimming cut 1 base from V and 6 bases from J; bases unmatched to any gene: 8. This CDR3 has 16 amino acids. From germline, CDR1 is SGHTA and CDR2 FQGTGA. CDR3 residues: CASSLIAGTGSNEQFF. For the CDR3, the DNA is TGTGCCAGCAGCTTAATCGCCGGGACAGGTAGCAATGAGCAGTTCTTC.

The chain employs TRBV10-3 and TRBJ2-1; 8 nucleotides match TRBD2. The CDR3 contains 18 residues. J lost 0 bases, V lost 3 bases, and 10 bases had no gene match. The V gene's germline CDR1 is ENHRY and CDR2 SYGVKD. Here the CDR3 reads CAISDGGLGLASYNEQFF. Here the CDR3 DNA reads TGTGCCATCAGTGATGGGGGTCTTGGACTAGCCTCCTACAATGAGCAGTTCTTC.

The CDR3 region is CATSRATGGGTDTQYF. The DNA for the CDR3 is TGTGCCACCAGCAGAGCCACAGGGGGAGGAACAGATACGCAGTATTTT. The chain joins TRBV15 to TRBJ2-3; 8 bases line up with TRBD1. The CDR3 contains 16 residues. Germline CDR1 LNHNV, CDR2 YYDKDF (reference sequence). V lost 1 base, J lost 3 bases, and 6 bases stayed unmatched.

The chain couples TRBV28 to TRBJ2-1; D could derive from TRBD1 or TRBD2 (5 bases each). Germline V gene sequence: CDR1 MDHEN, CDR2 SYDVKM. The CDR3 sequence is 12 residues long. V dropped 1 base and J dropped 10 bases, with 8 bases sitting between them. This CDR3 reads CASSLLGEEQFF. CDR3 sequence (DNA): TGTGCCAGCAGTTTATTGGGGGAGGAGCAGTTCTTC.

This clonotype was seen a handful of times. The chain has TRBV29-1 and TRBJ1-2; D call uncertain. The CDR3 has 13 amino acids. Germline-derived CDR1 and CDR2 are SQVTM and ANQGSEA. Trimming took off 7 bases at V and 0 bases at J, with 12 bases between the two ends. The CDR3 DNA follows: TGCAGCGCTGACGTAACAGCTAACTATGGCTACACCTTC. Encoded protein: CSADVTANYGYTF.

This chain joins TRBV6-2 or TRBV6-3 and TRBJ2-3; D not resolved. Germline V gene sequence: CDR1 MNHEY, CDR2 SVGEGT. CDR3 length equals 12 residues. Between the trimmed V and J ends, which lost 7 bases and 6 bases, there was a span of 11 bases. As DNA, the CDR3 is TGTGCCAGCACTGCCCCGTACGATACGCAGTATTTT. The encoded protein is CASTAPYDTQYF.

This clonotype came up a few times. CDR3 coding DNA: TGCGCCAGCAGCTTGGGCCAGCGGGCAGATGAGCAGTTCTTC. Its translation: CASSLGQRADEQFF. The chain uses TRBV5-1 and TRBJ2-1; D is perhaps TRBD2 (6 bases). The V and J ends lost 0 bases and 8 bases respectively, with 12 bases between them. CDR3 size: 14 residues. Germline V gives CDR1 SGHRS, CDR2 YFSETQ.

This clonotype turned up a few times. The CDR3 coding sequence is TGCGCCAGCAGCTTGGCTGGGCCTTTGGATGAGCAGTTCTTC. It specifies CASSLAGPLDEQFF. The V and J genes are TRBV5-1 and TRBJ2-1; D unclear. Germline CDR1 is SGHRS and CDR2 is YFSETQ. The CDR3 has 14 amino acids. Trimming took 0 bases from V and 8 from J, leaving 12 bases between them.

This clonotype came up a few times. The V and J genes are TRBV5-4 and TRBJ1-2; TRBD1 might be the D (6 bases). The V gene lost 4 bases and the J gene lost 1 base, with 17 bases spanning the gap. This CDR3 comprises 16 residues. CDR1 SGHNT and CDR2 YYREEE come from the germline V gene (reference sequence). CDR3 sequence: CASSGQQTDLNYGYTF. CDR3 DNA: TGTGCCAGCAGCGGACAGCAGACAGACCTTAACTATGGCTACACCTTC.

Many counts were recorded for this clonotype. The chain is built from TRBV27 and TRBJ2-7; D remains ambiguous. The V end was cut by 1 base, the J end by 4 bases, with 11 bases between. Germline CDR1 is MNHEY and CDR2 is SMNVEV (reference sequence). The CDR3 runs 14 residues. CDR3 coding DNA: TGTGCCAGCAGTTTATTAGGCGACGCATACGAGCAGTACTTC. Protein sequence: CASSLLGDAYEQYF.

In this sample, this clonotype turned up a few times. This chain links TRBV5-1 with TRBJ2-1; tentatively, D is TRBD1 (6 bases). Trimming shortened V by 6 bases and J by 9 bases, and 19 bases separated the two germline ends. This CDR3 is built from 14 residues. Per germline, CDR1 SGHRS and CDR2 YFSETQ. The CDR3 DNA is TGCGCCAGCACCGGGACATCAGCTACCGGTGAGCAGTTCTTC. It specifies CASTGTSATGEQFF.

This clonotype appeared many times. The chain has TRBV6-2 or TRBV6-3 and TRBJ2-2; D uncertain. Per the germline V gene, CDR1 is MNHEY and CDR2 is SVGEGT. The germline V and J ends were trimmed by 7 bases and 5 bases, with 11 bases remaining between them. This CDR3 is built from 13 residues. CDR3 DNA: TGTGCCAGCACCCAAGCGAGTACCGGGGAGCTGTTTTTT. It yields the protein CASTQASTGELFF.